This passage covers 29 T cell receptor beta chains from one sample sequenced in a study of Graves' ophthalmopathy and Graves' hyperthyroidism. From RNA, the CDR3 regions of TCR beta chains were amplified and sequenced. Following a first-round RT-PCR that used HTBI primers, a second-round multiplex PCR was carried out. TCRdb recomputed calls from the multiplex PCR reads with MiXCR, one row per CDR3 protein. The table shows some 160,000 distinct CDR3 sequences, with approximately 40% occurring only once. Material for sequencing was peripheral blood. All receptors come from a man aged 25-45 years with Graves' ophthalmopathy.

This clonotype showed up many times. This chain connects TRBV20-1 to TRBJ2-7; TRBD1 matches at 12 bases. Unmatched junction bases numbered 3, after V lost 1 base and J lost 5 bases. Germline-derived CDR1 and CDR2 are DFQATT and SNEGSKA (reference sequence). The length of the CDR3 is 14 residues. CDR3 DNA: TGCAGTGCTAGAGCCGGGACAGGGGGCGACGAGCAGTACTTC. It encodes CSARAGTGGDEQYF.

At least ten counts were recorded for this clonotype. The CDR3 loop reads CASKDLAGETGELFF. For the CDR3, the DNA is TGTGCCAGCAAGGATTTAGCGGGAGAAACCGGGGAGCTGTTTTTT. The chain uses TRBV6-5 and TRBJ2-2; 9 bases map to TRBD2. This CDR3 comprises 15 residues. Germline V gene sequence: CDR1 MNHEY, CDR2 SVGAGI. With V trimmed by 7 bases and J by 5 bases, 8 bases remained unmatched.

The gene calls are TRBV30 and TRBJ2-7; D perhaps matches TRBD1 (6 bases). The V end was cut by 0 bases, the J end by 6 bases, with 12 bases between. Germline V gene sequence: CDR1 GTSNPN, CDR2 SVGIG (reference sequence). This CDR3 has 13 amino acids. The CDR3 is CAWSVLTGSEQYF. The CDR3 DNA follows: TGTGCCTGGAGTGTATTAACAGGGTCCGAGCAGTACTTC.

This clonotype occurred many times. The chain uses TRBV5-1 and TRBJ2-7, with D possibly matching TRBD2 (6 bases). This CDR3 has 14 amino acids. Germline V gene sequence: CDR1 SGHRS, CDR2 YFSETQ. V lost 0 bases and J 5 bases, leaving 12 bases between the germline ends. CDR3 in DNA: TGCGCCAGCAGCTTGGGTGCGGGATCTGACGAGCAGTACTTC. Amino acid sequence: CASSLGAGSDEQYF.

This clonotype came up a few times. This chain joins TRBV24-1 and TRBJ1-5, with TRBD1 identical over 9 bases. Germline V gene lookup returns CDR1 KGHDR and CDR2 SFDVKD. The CDR3 covers 16 residues. V shed 4 bases, J shed 7 bases, and the junction held 10 bases outside the gene matches. CDR3 sequence (DNA): TGTGCCACCAGTGACGACGACAGGGGGTTAGGGCAGCCCCAGCATTTT. It yields the protein CATSDDDRGLGQPQHF.

This clonotype has ten or more counts. The rearrangement links TRBV10-3 to TRBJ1-5, with D uncertain. The CDR3 loop spans 13 amino acids. In germline, CDR1 is ENHRY, CDR2 SYGVKD. The V end was cut by 2 bases, the J end by 5 bases, with 7 bases between. The chain's CDR3 is CAISEEIHQPQHF. The CDR3, as DNA: TGTGCCATCAGTGAGGAGATTCATCAGCCCCAGCATTTT.

This clonotype was seen only a few times. The chain is built from TRBV7-2 and TRBJ2-7; the D call may be TRBD1 or TRBD2 (5 bases each). The CDR3 contains 15 residues. Germline CDR1 is SGHTA and CDR2 is FQGNSA. V dropped 6 bases and J dropped 3 bases, with 18 bases sitting between them. The CDR3 DNA follows: TGTGCCAGCAGGGAATCGGGGCCGGCGGGCTACGAGCAGTACTTC. It is translated as CASRESGPAGYEQYF. Using reference TRBV7-2 and TRBJ2-7 for the parts outside the CDR3, the full variable domain is GAGVSQSPSNKVTEKGKDVELRCDPISGHTALYWYRQSLGQGLEFLIYFQGNSAPDKSGLPSDRFSAERTGGSVSTLTIQRTQQEDSAVYLCASRESGPAGYEQYFGPGTRLTVT.

This clonotype was found many times. This rearrangement joins TRBV28 to TRBJ1-1; no clear D gene. V was cut by 4 bases and J by 1 base, with 10 bases left in between. CDR3 length: 14 amino acids. Germline CDR1 is MDHEN and CDR2 is SYDVKM. In DNA form, the CDR3 reads TGTGCCAGCAGTTATCCGACACAGAACACTGAAGCTTTCTTT. It encodes CASSYPTQNTEAFF.

At least ten counts were recorded for this clonotype. The rearrangement joins TRBV12-3 or TRBV12-4 to TRBJ1-1; D is undetermined. The CDR3 consists of 13 residues. V lost 6 bases and J lost 5, with 13 bases in between. The CDR3 DNA reads as TGTGCCAGCAGCAAGAGTAGAGTTACTGAAGCTTTCTTT. It translates to CASSKSRVTEAFF.

The chain joins TRBV20-1 to TRBJ2-2; 13 bases line up with TRBD2. CDR1 and CDR2 (germline): DFQATT, SNEGSKA (reference sequence). The V segment lost 0 bases and the J segment 5 bases; nucleotides outside the gene matches: 6. The CDR3 has 17 amino acids. CDR3 nucleotides: TGCAGTGCTAGAGATTCCGGACTAGCGGGAGATACCGGGGAGCTGTTTTTT. Protein sequence: CSARDSGLAGDTGELFF.

This clonotype showed up many times. The chain is built from TRBV11-2 and TRBJ2-5; 15 bases align to TRBD2. This CDR3 region has 17 residues. The germline V gene encodes CDR1 SGHAT and CDR2 FQNNGV. V dropped 5 bases and J dropped 5; count of bases not matched to a gene: 9. The CDR3 DNA reads TGTGCCAGCAGCACTGGACTAGCGGGAGGGCTCGGCGAGACCCAGTACTTC. This codes for CASSTGLAGGLGETQYF. The full variable domain, rest sourced from reference TRBV11-2 and TRBJ2-5, is EAGVAQSPRYKIIEKRQSVAFWCNPISGHATLYWYQQILGQGPKLLIQFQNNGVVDDSQLPKDRFSAERLKGVDSTLKIQPAKLEDSAVYLCASSTGLAGGLGETQYFGPGTRLLVL.

The V gene is TRBV6-2 or TRBV6-3, the J gene TRBJ1-1, with 9 bases lining up with TRBD1. Germline V gives CDR1 MNHEY, CDR2 SVGEGT. J gave up 1 base and V 6 bases, and 12 bases lay outside the gene matches. This CDR3 is built from 17 residues. CDR3 amino acids: CASRDGGLQGANTEAFF. CDR3 sequence (DNA): TGTGCCAGCAGAGACGGAGGCCTACAGGGGGCGAACACTGAAGCTTTCTTT.

The CDR3 DNA reads as TGTGCCAGCAGGGGAACAGAGAGCGGGTCTTCCTACGAGCAGTACTTC. Encoded protein: CASRGTESGSSYEQYF. The rearrangement joins TRBV11-2 to TRBJ2-7, with D possibly TRBD2 on 6 matching bases. Germline-derived CDR1 and CDR2 are SGHAT and FQNNGV. The V and J ends lost 6 bases and 1 base respectively, with 19 bases between them. The CDR3 consists of 16 residues.

In DNA form, the CDR3 reads TGTGCCAGCAGGACGGACAGGGGGCGCTACGAGCAGTACTTC. The encoded protein is CASRTDRGRYEQYF. This chain joins TRBV7-2 and TRBJ2-7; TRBD1 matches 11 bases. Germline V gene lookup returns CDR1 SGHTA and CDR2 FQGNSA. This CDR3 comprises 14 residues. V lost 6 bases, J lost 3 bases, and 4 bases stayed unmatched. Looking up the rest from reference TRBV7-2 and TRBJ2-7 gives the full variable domain: GAGVSQSPSNKVTEKGKDVELRCDPISGHTALYWYRQSLGQGLEFLIYFQGNSAPDKSGLPSDRFSAERTGGSVSTLTIQRTQQEDSAVYLCASRTDRGRYEQYFGPGTRLTVT.

At least ten counts were recorded for this clonotype. The rearrangement joins TRBV18 to TRBJ2-5, with D possibly TRBD1 on 6 matching bases. The CDR3 extends over 16 amino acids. Germline V gene sequence: CDR1 KGHSH, CDR2 LQKENI. V was shortened by 1 base and J by 2 bases, with 14 bases between the two germline ends. The DNA for the CDR3 is TGTGCCAGCTCACCACAGGGACACGAGTTACAAGAGACCCAGTACTTC. It is translated as CASSPQGHELQETQYF.

The chain carries TRBV4-3 and TRBJ1-6; 8 bases are shared with TRBD1. The J segment lost 0 bases and the V segment lost 4 bases, leaving 11 bases of the junction unmatched. This CDR3 spans 19 amino acids. Germline V CDR1 and CDR2: LGHNA, YSLEER. The CDR3 DNA reads as TGCGCCAGCAGCCGCCATGGACAGGGCTCCAGCTCCTATAATTCACCCCTCCACTTT. Protein product: CASSRHGQGSSSYNSPLHF.

The chain recombines TRBV7-2 with TRBJ2-7; D perhaps matches TRBD2 (6 bases). The germline CDR1 and CDR2 sequences are SGHTA and FQGNSA. V lost 6 bases to trimming and J lost 5 bases, with 17 bases between them. CDR3 length: 14 amino acids. The CDR3 protein is CASSSGTVRNEQYF. DNA for the CDR3: TGTGCCAGCAGTTCCGGGACTGTGAGAAACGAGCAGTACTTC.

This clonotype was observed at least ten times. The chain employs TRBV12-3 or TRBV12-4 and TRBJ1-5; the D gene is possibly TRBD1 (5 bases). CDR3 length: 14 residues. Deletions cut 3 bases from V and 3 bases from J, with 9 bases between. CDR3 in DNA: TGTGCCAGCAGTTTTGGGGACCTCAATCAGCCCCAGCATTTT. Its translation is CASSFGDLNQPQHF.

This clonotype has at least ten counts. J is TRBJ1-1 and V is TRBV11-1; 11 positions match TRBD1. In germline, CDR1 is SGHAT, CDR2 FQDESV (reference sequence). Trimming at V came to 4 bases and at J to 1 base, leaving 5 bases not matched to a gene. The CDR3 spans 16 residues. The CDR3 DNA reads TGTGCCAGCAGCTACGGACAGGGGGCGCCGAACACTGAAGCTTTCTTT. Its protein is CASSYGQGAPNTEAFF.

In this sample, this clonotype turned up many times. The chain carries TRBV28 and TRBJ1-6; 9 bases are shared with TRBD1. This CDR3 is 15 amino acids long. After removal of 4 bases from V and 5 bases from J, the junction contained 3 bases not matched to a gene. From germline, CDR1 is MDHEN and CDR2 SYDVKM. The CDR3 nucleotides read TGTGCCAGCAGTTCGGGACAGGGTAATAATTCACCCCTCCACTTT. Amino acid sequence: CASSSGQGNNSPLHF.

This clonotype occurred many times. The chain combines TRBV7-3 with TRBJ2-6, with no clear D. V was shortened by 4 bases and J by 4 bases, with 14 bases between the two germline ends. The CDR3 is 16 residues long. Per the germline V gene, CDR1 is SGHTA and CDR2 is FQGTGA. In nucleotides, the CDR3 is TGTGCCAGCAGCTCTGGACCCACGGCAGGGGCCAACGTCCTGACTTTC. Its translation: CASSSGPTAGANVLTF.

This clonotype was seen at least ten times. J is TRBJ2-3 and V is TRBV11-2; either TRBD1 or TRBD2 may fit D (5 bases each). The CDR3 runs to 16 residues. V shed 1 base and J shed 0 bases, with 11 bases lying between them. Germline values: CDR1 SGHAT, CDR2 FQNNGV. The CDR3 protein is CASSLVGGVSTDTQYF. The CDR3 DNA reads TGTGCCAGCAGCTTAGTTGGGGGAGTTAGCACAGATACGCAGTATTTT.

This clonotype was observed many times. One end of the junction does not line up with germline, which may come from a read error. The chain joins TRBV4-3 to TRBJ2-3; 12 nucleotides agree with TRBD2. The length of the CDR3 is 17 residues. The V gene's germline CDR1 is LGHNA and CDR2 YSLEER. The CDR3 DNA reads TGCGCCAGCAGCCAAGGGGGACTAGCGGGTAACACAGGTACGCAGTATTTT. Translating gives CASSQGGLAGNTGTQYF.

This clonotype has more than one count but fewer than ten. This chain links TRBV7-3 with TRBJ1-1; possible D gene TRBD1, 6 bases. V gave up 3 bases and J gave up 4 bases, with 9 bases separating them. CDR3 size: 13 residues. Germline lookup yields CDR1 SGHTA and CDR2 FQGTGA. CDR3 protein: CASSFQQGTEAFF. Here the CDR3 DNA reads TGTGCCAGCAGCTTTCAACAGGGCACTGAAGCTTTCTTT. The full variable domain, with the rest looked up from reference TRBV7-3 and TRBJ1-1, is GAGVSQTPSNKVTEKGKYVELRCDPISGHTALYWYRQSLGQGPEFLIYFQGTGAADDSGLPNDRFFAVRPEGSVSTLKIQRTERGDSAVYLCASSFQQGTEAFFGQGTRLTVV.

V gene TRBV24-1 combines with J gene TRBJ2-7, with 7 bases that match TRBD2. The CDR3 length is 15 residues. CDR1 and CDR2 (germline): KGHDR, SFDVKD. Trimming at V came to 7 bases and at J to 1 base, leaving 9 bases not matched to a gene. CDR3 residues: CATRKGAGESYEQYF. Written as DNA, the CDR3 is TGTGCCACCAGGAAGGGCGCGGGGGAATCCTACGAGCAGTACTTC.

This rearrangement joins TRBV30 to TRBJ1-5; no clear D gene. The CDR3 consists of 14 residues. CDR1 is GTSNPN and CDR2 is SVGIG in the germline V gene (reference sequence). Trimming pared 3 bases from V and 7 bases from J, leaving 16 bases between. The CDR3 region has the DNA TGTGCCTGGAGCAGACACCGTTCTGGACAGCCCCAGCATTTT. Protein: CAWSRHRSGQPQHF.

This clonotype was detected many times. The gene calls are TRBV7-2 and TRBJ1-5; D gene uncertain. The CDR3 has 13 residues. Germline loops: CDR1 SGHTA, CDR2 FQGNSA. Between the trimmed V and J ends, which lost 2 bases and 4 bases, there was a span of 6 bases. The CDR3 DNA sequence: TGTGCCAGCAGCTTACGCGGGAATCAGCCCCAGCATTTT. Translated: CASSLRGNQPQHF.

This clonotype was picked up many times. The gene calls are TRBV6-5 and TRBJ1-1; the match to TRBD1 covers 9 bases. The CDR3 is 15 amino acids. V was clipped by 10 bases and J by 2 bases; unmatched bases: 11. Germline CDR1 and CDR2: MNHEY and SVGAGI. CDR3 nucleotides: TGTGCCACCCTCCGGGACAGGGTGGTTAACACTGAAGCTTTCTTT. It codes for CATLRDRVVNTEAFF.

This rearrangement joins TRBV4-2 to TRBJ2-7; D unclear. Trimming stripped 6 bases from V and 3 bases from J, with 15 bases between. Germline values: CDR1 LGHNA, CDR2 YNFKEQ. The CDR3 is made up of 14 amino acids. The chain's CDR3 is CASSYPPVHYEQYF. As DNA, the CDR3 is TGTGCCAGCAGTTATCCCCCCGTCCACTACGAGCAGTACTTC.